Listed here are 20 T cell receptor beta chains from one sample, sequenced in a study of cytomegalovirus exposure and HLA in healthy donors. PCR employed 60 Vbeta and 13 Jbeta primers. The assay was immunoSEQ multiplex PCR, and TCRdb's table has in-frame clones only and misses some. The data hold about 140,000 clones, with approximately 80% observed a single time. Sequencing was done on a sample of PBMCs. The receptors stem from a male donor in good health and CMV-seronegative.

The chain is built from TRBV9 and TRBJ2-5; D unclear. Trimming cost V 7 bases and J 0 bases, with 19 bases left between them. CDR1 is SGDLS, CDR2 YYNGEE, per germline. This CDR3 is 16 amino acids long. The CDR3 DNA follows: TGTGCCAGCGCACTACCCCCCCGAGACGACCAAGAGACCCAGTACTTC. Translating it yields CASALPPRDDQETQYF.

This sequence joins TRBV9 and TRBJ1-1, with D possibly matching TRBD1 (5 bases). The germline V and J ends were trimmed by 5 bases and 11 bases, with 19 bases remaining between them. Germline-derived CDR1 and CDR2 are SGDLS and YYNGEE. This CDR3 has 13 amino acids. The CDR3 reads CASSFETVGIAFF. In nucleotides, the CDR3 is TGTGCCAGCAGTTTTGAGACAGTGGGGATTGCTTTCTTT.

Comment on this clone: This sample includes further DNA sequences coding for the same CDR3. CDR3: CASSSIAGGTYNEQFF. The CDR3 DNA is TGTGCCAGCAGCTCCATAGCGGGGGGGACCTACAATGAGCAGTTCTTC. This sequence joins TRBV7-2 and TRBJ2-1, with 11 bases lining up with TRBD2. This CDR3 has 16 residues. CDR1 and CDR2 (germline): SGHTA, FQGNSA. V lost 4 bases to trimming and J lost 2 bases; unmatched junction nucleotides: 4.

The chain employs TRBV5-1 and TRBJ1-1; D remains unclear. CDR1 and CDR2 from the germline V gene are SGHRS and YFSETQ. V was cut by 3 bases and J by 1 base, with 13 bases left in between. The CDR3 is 15 residues long. DNA of the CDR3: TGCGCCAGCAGCTATGGCGGCGTTCGGAACACTGAAGCTTTCTTT. Its translation is CASSYGGVRNTEAFF. Filled out from reference TRBV5-1 and TRBJ1-1, the complete variable domain reads KAGVTQTPRYLIKTRGQQVTLSCSPISGHRSVSWYQQTPGQGLQFLFEYFSETQRNKGNFPGRFSGRQFSNSRSEMNVSTLELGDSALYLCASSYGGVRNTEAFFGQGTRLTVV.

V usage is TRBV21-1 and J usage is TRBJ1-6. TRBV21-1 is a pseudogene locus. CDR3 length: 15 residues. The CDR3 nucleotides are TGTGCCAGCAGCAAAGTTGGGGGGGATAATTCACCCCTCCACTTT. Its protein product is CASSKVGGDNSPLHF.

The rearrangement links TRBV28 to TRBJ2-3, with unresolved D. Germline CDR1 and CDR2: MDHEN and SYDVKM. The V and J ends lost 3 bases and 8 bases respectively, with 9 bases between them. The length of the CDR3 is 12 residues. CDR3 region: CASSLASGTQYF. In DNA, the CDR3 is TGTGCCAGCAGTTTGGCCTCGGGTACGCAGTATTTT.

The rearrangement links TRBV21-1 to TRBJ1-1. TRBV21-1 has pseudogene status. The CDR3 loop spans 10 amino acids. CDR3 bases: TGTGCCAGAGGAGGGACTGAAGCTTTCTTT. Protein: CARGGTEAFF.

The rearrangement joins TRBV4-2 to TRBJ1-1; 7 bases align to TRBD1. The CDR3 is 14 amino acids. The V and J ends lost 3 bases and 5 bases, in that order; junction bases with no gene match: 6. The germline V gene has CDR1 LGHNA and CDR2 YNFKEQ. The CDR3 protein is CASSQSTRGTEAFF. The DNA for the CDR3 is TGTGCCAGCAGCCAGTCGACCAGGGGGACTGAAGCTTTCTTT.

The chain is built from TRBV7-8 and TRBJ1-5; perhaps TRBD1 as D (5 bases). CDR1 is SGHVS, CDR2 FQNEAQ, per germline. Trimming took 6 bases from V and 15 from J, leaving 12 bases between them. The CDR3 sequence is 10 residues long. CDR3: CASSCFQGHF. In nucleotides, the CDR3 is TGTGCCAGCAGTTGCTTTCAGGGGCATTTT.

The J gene is TRBJ1-2, the V gene TRBV28, with TRBD1 matching over 7 bases. Trimming cost V 6 bases and J 5 bases; bases outside gene matches: 3. There are 12 residues in the CDR3. Germline CDR1 reads MDHEN; CDR2 reads SYDVKM. The CDR3 DNA is TGTGCCAGCAGGACACAGGGGTATGGCTACACCTTC. Translating gives CASRTQGYGYTF.

This clone came up a few times. This rearrangement joins TRBV30 to TRBJ1-2; D may be TRBD1 (5 bases). CDR1 and CDR2 (germline): GTSNPN, SVGIG (reference sequence). V lost 0 bases, J lost 4 bases, and 12 bases lay in between. The CDR3 is 14 residues long. DNA of the CDR3: TGTGCCTGGAGTGTCGGCAGGGAGGGCTATGGCTACACCTTC. As protein: CAWSVGREGYGYTF.

CDR3: CAWSPTGGNYGYTF. The CDR3 DNA follows: TGTGCCTGGAGTCCTACAGGGGGGAACTATGGCTACACCTTC. The chain employs TRBV30 and TRBJ1-2; 8 nucleotides line up with TRBD1. This CDR3 is built from 14 residues. Germline assignment: CDR1 GTSNPN and CDR2 SVGIG (reference sequence). Trimming took 2 bases from V and 2 from J; bases not matched to a gene: 4. The full variable domain, its missing parts supplied by reference TRBV30 and TRBJ1-2, is SQTIHQWPATLVQPVGSPLSLECTVEGTSNPNLYWYRQAAGRGLQLLFYSVGIGQISSEVPQNLSASRPQDRQFILSSKKLLLSDSGFYLCAWSPTGGNYGYTFGSGTRLTVV.

The CDR3 sequence is CASSSGIDGYTF. CDR3 bases: TGTGCCAGCAGCTCGGGAATCGATGGCTACACCTTC. V and J are TRBV11-2 and TRBJ1-2; no clear D. The CDR3 sequence is 12 residues long. Per germline, CDR1 SGHAT and CDR2 FQNNGV. The V gene lost 4 bases and the J gene lost 6 bases, with 9 bases spanning the gap.

This clone was counted between two and nine times. This chain connects TRBV4-2 to TRBJ2-7; a possible D gene is TRBD2 (6 bases). Trimming cost V 0 bases and J 7 bases, with 13 bases left between them. Germline CDR1 is LGHNA and CDR2 is YNFKEQ. This CDR3 spans 14 amino acids. CDR3 region: CASSQDRAGFEQYF. The CDR3 region has the DNA TGTGCCAGCAGCCAAGATCGGGCGGGGTTTGAGCAGTACTTC.

The rearrangement links TRBV6-5 to TRBJ1-1; maybe TRBD1 (6 bases). Per the germline V gene, CDR1 is MNHEY and CDR2 is SVGAGI. Trimming shortened V by 2 bases and J by 1 base, and 14 bases separated the two germline ends. The CDR3 loop spans 16 amino acids. The DNA of the CDR3 is TGTGCCAGCAGTTACCCGGGGGGCAGGGGGAACACTGAAGCTTTCTTT. Residues: CASSYPGGRGNTEAFF.

The chain is built from TRBV7-9 and TRBJ1-3; 9 nucleotides align to TRBD1. The CDR3 has 17 residues. The ends lost 4 bases at V and 4 bases at J; junction bases unmatched: 11. CDR1 is SEHNR and CDR2 is FQNEAQ in the germline V gene (reference sequence). The CDR3 sequence is CASSYPGGQGSGNTIYF. The CDR3 DNA is TGTGCCAGCAGCTACCCAGGGGGACAGGGCTCAGGAAACACCATATATTTT.

This chain links TRBV7-2 with TRBJ1-2, with unresolved D. Trimming cost V 1 base and J 4 bases, with 10 bases left between them. The CDR3 sequence is 14 residues long. Germline V CDR1 and CDR2: SGHTA, FQGNSA. Here the CDR3 DNA reads TGTGCCAGCAGCTTAGTGACTGTCCTCTATGGCTACACCTTC. Its protein is CASSLVTVLYGYTF.

This clone came up once. The chain joins TRBV7-6 to TRBJ2-2; 7 nucleotides align to TRBD2. From germline, CDR1 is SGHVS and CDR2 FNYEAQ. This CDR3 is 15 amino acids long. The ends lost 1 base at V and 7 bases at J; junction bases unmatched: 6. The CDR3 DNA reads as TGTGCCAGCAGCTTAGTCGCGGGGGTAGGCGGGGAGCTGTTTTTT. As protein: CASSLVAGVGGELFF.

This sequence joins TRBV6-5 and TRBJ2-7; possible D gene TRBD1, 7 bases. The CDR3 consists of 14 residues. Trimming took 6 bases from V and 5 from J, leaving 17 bases between them. CDR1 MNHEY and CDR2 SVGAGI come from the germline V gene. CDR3 DNA sequence: TGTGCCAGCAGCCTGACCCAGGGGGGAAACGAGCAGTACTTC. Its protein product is CASSLTQGGNEQYF.

The V and J genes are TRBV7-8 and TRBJ2-3; perhaps TRBD2 as D (6 bases). CDR3 size: 14 residues. The germline V gene encodes CDR1 SGHVS and CDR2 FQNEAQ. The ends were cut back, 2 bases at V and 1 base at J, with 7 bases in the middle. The chain's CDR3 is CASSLIAGTDTQYF. Written as DNA, the CDR3 is TGTGCCAGCAGCTTAATAGCGGGCACAGATACGCAGTATTTT. The full variable domain, rest sourced from reference TRBV7-8 and TRBJ2-3, is GAGVSQSPRYKVAKRGQDVALRCDPISGHVSLFWYQQALGQGPEFLTYFQNEAQLDKSGLPSDRFFAERPEGSVSTLKIQRTQQEDSAVYLCASSLIAGTDTQYFGPGTRLTVL.